Following are 8 T cell receptor beta chains from one sample sequenced in a study of T-cell reconstitution after alpha-beta-depleted transplantation in children. It was with unique molecular identifiers that the TCRbeta library was prepared. TCRdb called the PCR reads again in MiXCR, with one record for every CDR3 protein. The data hold approximately 520,000 distinct CDR3 sequences, with 30% to 35% observed a single time. Specimen: PBMCs from the stem cell graft donor, collected from the stem cell graft. The receptors here all came from a human donor who donated a stem cell graft to a child with aplastic anemia.

This sequence joins TRBV27 and TRBJ2-5; tentative D call: TRBD1 (6 bases). V lost 6 bases and J lost 4, with 12 bases in between. Germline loops: CDR1 MNHEY, CDR2 SMNVEV (reference sequence). This CDR3 has 13 residues. The CDR3 is CASRYRARETQYF. The DNA for the CDR3 is TGTGCCAGCAGGTACAGGGCCCGAGAGACCCAGTACTTC.

The chain is built from TRBV12-3 or TRBV12-4 and TRBJ2-5, with D perhaps TRBD2 (6 bases). V was clipped by 8 bases and J by 5 bases, with 18 bases between them. CDR3 length: 14 residues. The DNA for the CDR3 is TGTGCCAGCCTACGTTCTTGGGGGGACGAGACCCAGTACTTC. This codes for CASLRSWGDETQYF.

In this sample, this clonotype turned up many times. J is TRBJ1-1 and V is TRBV21-1; the DNA was not used to check the table's D call, TRBD1. TRBV21-1 represents a pseudogene. This CDR3 contains 15 residues. The CDR3 sequence is CASSSRQGKNTEAFF. The CDR3 coding sequence is TGTGCCAGCAGCTCCCGACAGGGGAAGAACACTGAAGCTTTCTTT.

V gene TRBV5-3 combines with J gene TRBJ2-3, with D perhaps TRBD1 (7 bases). TRBV5-3 belongs to the ORF category, with a function that is uncertain. This CDR3 is built from 19 residues. V gave up 4 bases and J gave up 4 bases, with 28 bases separating them. CDR3 DNA: TGTGCCAGAAGCCTGGCCCCCGGGACAGCCGGGGGAGGATCAGATACGCAGTATTTT. Residues: CARSLAPGTAGGGSDTQYF.

This chain joins TRBV20-1 and TRBJ2-3, with TRBD1 matching 8 bases. The CDR3 runs 15 residues. Germline CDR1 DFQATT, CDR2 SNEGSKA (reference sequence). The J segment lost 1 base and the V segment lost 7 bases, leaving 10 bases of the junction unmatched. The CDR3: CSVWIRGRGTDTQYF. CDR3 bases: TGCAGTGTCTGGATCAGGGGGCGCGGCACAGATACGCAGTATTTT.

The gene calls are TRBV12-3 or TRBV12-4 and TRBJ1-1, with D unclear. Trimming took off 3 bases at V and 1 base at J, with 9 bases between the two ends. The CDR3 runs 14 residues. The CDR3 is CASSLRAANTEAFF. DNA of the CDR3: TGTGCCAGCAGTTTGAGGGCCGCGAACACTGAAGCTTTCTTT.

This sequence joins TRBV11-2 and TRBJ2-1; weak D call: TRBD2 (5 bases). This CDR3 has 13 residues. Germline V lookup: CDR1 SGHAT, CDR2 FQNNGV. V lost 8 bases to trimming and J lost 1 base, with 9 bases between them. CDR3 in DNA: TGTGCCAGCCGTGAGGGATCCTACAATGAGCAGTTCTTC. It translates to CASREGSYNEQFF.

This clonotype was observed a handful of times. J is TRBJ2-4 and V is TRBV12-3 or TRBV12-4, with D possibly TRBD2 on 6 matching bases. The CDR3 spans 13 residues. Trimming took off 4 bases at V and 9 bases at J, with 13 bases between the two ends. As DNA, the CDR3 is TGTGCCAGCAGTTCCATGGAGGGAGGCATTCAGTACTTC. This codes for CASSSMEGGIQYF.